Below, 14 T cell receptor beta chains from the same sample are listed, as sequenced in a study of response to subunit inactivated influenza vaccine. TCRdb itself ran the RT-PCR reads through MiXCR, one entry per CDR3 protein. The sample holds under 550,000 distinct CDR3 sequences, around 7.7% seen once. This sample comprised PBMCs from blood, obtained less than 25 months after vaccination. These receptors all come from a man aged 50 to 69 who received an inactivated influenza vaccine.

The gene calls are TRBV6-1 and TRBJ2-3; 8 bases map to TRBD1. V lost 4 bases, J lost 1 base, and 7 bases stayed unmatched. The CDR3 runs to 16 residues. Germline values: CDR1 MNHNS, CDR2 SASEGT. CDR3 in amino acids: CASSGLPGQGTDTQYF. The DNA of the CDR3 is TGTGCCAGCAGTGGGCTCCCGGGACAGGGCACAGATACGCAGTATTTT.

This chain uses TRBV20-1 with TRBJ1-1, with TRBD1 as a possible D gene (5 bases). Germline CDR1 and CDR2: DFQATT and SNEGSKA (reference sequence). The CDR3 is made up of 15 amino acids. The ends were cut back, 0 bases at V and 0 bases at J, with 11 bases in the middle. In nucleotides, the CDR3 is TGCAGTGCTAGAGATGTGGGACGGCTGAACACTGAAGCTTTCTTT. It specifies CSARDVGRLNTEAFF.

The chain employs TRBV20-1 and TRBJ2-3; TRBD2 matches 9 bases. Unmatched junction bases numbered 10, after V lost 3 bases and J lost 3 bases. There are 16 residues in the CDR3. Germline lookup yields CDR1 DFQATT and CDR2 SNEGSKA (reference sequence). For the CDR3, the DNA is TGCAGTGCTAGGAGGGCTAGCGGGGCAGGTACAGATACGCAGTATTTT. Its translation: CSARRASGAGTDTQYF.

This clonotype turned up a few times. This rearrangement joins TRBV12-3 or TRBV12-4 to TRBJ2-3, with no clear D. Trimming stripped 5 bases from V and 11 bases from J, with 23 bases between. The CDR3 consists of 15 residues. The CDR3 reads CASSPRQLGSSGQYF. The CDR3 coding sequence is TGTGCCAGCAGTCCTAGACAACTCGGGTCATCAGGGCAGTATTTT.

This clonotype was picked up many times. V usage is TRBV11-2 and J usage is TRBJ2-3; a possible D gene is TRBD2 (5 bases). V dropped 2 bases and J dropped 2 bases, with 14 bases sitting between them. This CDR3 has 16 residues. Germline assignment: CDR1 SGHAT and CDR2 FQNNGV. Here the CDR3 reads CASSLLIERNTDTQYF. In nucleotides, the CDR3 is TGTGCCAGCAGCTTATTAATAGAGCGGAACACAGATACGCAGTATTTT.

This clonotype was seen more than once but under ten times. The rearrangement joins TRBV6-5 to TRBJ1-4, with 8 nucleotides matching TRBD1. Trimming cost V 2 bases and J 3 bases; bases outside gene matches: 11. Looked up from germline, CDR1 is MNHEY and CDR2 is SVGAGI. This CDR3 region has 18 residues. This CDR3 reads CASSYRMPGQGANEKLFF. The CDR3 DNA is TGTGCCAGCAGTTACAGAATGCCTGGACAGGGCGCTAATGAAAAACTGTTTTTT.

V is TRBV7-2 and J is TRBJ2-2, with TRBD2 matching 8 bases. CDR3 length: 16 amino acids. Germline V gives CDR1 SGHTA, CDR2 FQGNSA. V was pared by 1 base and J by 4 bases, with 5 bases of the junction left unmatched. The CDR3 DNA is TGTGCCAGCAGCTTAGGACGGGGGGGCGGCACCGGGGAGCTGTTTTTT. Its protein is CASSLGRGGGTGELFF.

This clonotype occurred many times. V usage is TRBV28 and J usage is TRBJ2-7; D gene unclear. V lost 3 bases and J lost 5, with 8 bases in between. This CDR3 comprises 12 residues. The germline CDR1 and CDR2 sequences are MDHEN and SYDVKM. CDR3 sequence reads: CASSFVRNEQYF. The DNA for the CDR3 is TGTGCCAGCAGTTTTGTCCGTAACGAGCAGTACTTC.

This clonotype was picked up many times. The CDR3 protein is CASSQDPSARGNTQYF. In DNA, the CDR3 is TGTGCCAGCAGCCAAGATCCCTCTGCTCGGGGAAATACGCAGTATTTT. The V gene is TRBV3-1, the J gene TRBJ2-3, with D perhaps TRBD2 (5 bases). Trimming stripped 0 bases from V and 7 bases from J, with 17 bases between. Germline lookup yields CDR1 LGHDT and CDR2 YNNKEL (reference sequence). This CDR3 comprises 16 residues.

This clonotype has a count of ten or more. This chain connects TRBV29-1 to TRBJ1-2; 9 bases match TRBD1. V trimming: 4 bases; J trimming: 8 bases; junction bases outside the gene matches: 8. This CDR3 has 13 amino acids. The V gene's germline CDR1 is SQVTM and CDR2 ANQGSEA. The CDR3 sequence: CSVAGTGLGGYTF. Here the CDR3 DNA reads TGCAGCGTTGCCGGGACAGGGCTAGGAGGCTACACCTTC.

This clonotype showed up just a few times. The rearrangement joins TRBV6-2 or TRBV6-3 to TRBJ1-1; D unresolved. The germline V and J ends were trimmed by 2 bases and 5 bases, with 12 bases remaining between them. The CDR3 is 14 amino acids. CDR1 is MNHEY, CDR2 SVGEGT, per germline. The CDR3 DNA follows: TGTGCCAGCAGTTACCTGTCGGGCGGTACTGAAGCTTTCTTT. Protein sequence: CASSYLSGGTEAFF.

The V gene is TRBV13, the J gene TRBJ1-1; D gene uncertain. Between the trimmed V and J ends, which lost 5 bases and 0 bases, there was a span of 10 bases. There are 14 residues in the CDR3. The germline gives CDR1 PRHDT, CDR2 FYEKMQ (reference sequence). The CDR3 sequence: CASSRAVMNTEAFF. The CDR3 DNA follows: TGTGCCAGCAGCAGGGCAGTAATGAACACTGAAGCTTTCTTT.

V and J are TRBV4-2 and TRBJ2-7; unclear D gene. The CDR3 is made up of 13 amino acids. Trimming took 0 bases from V and 6 from J, leaving 9 bases between them. Germline V lookup: CDR1 LGHNA, CDR2 YNFKEQ. The CDR3 region is CASSQERASEQYF. CDR3 in DNA: TGTGCCAGCAGCCAAGAAAGGGCTAGCGAGCAGTACTTC.

The rearrangement joins TRBV20-1 to TRBJ2-5; D possibly corresponds to TRBD2 (6 bases). CDR1 is DFQATT, CDR2 SNEGSKA, per germline (reference sequence). Deletions cut 3 bases from V and 2 bases from J, with 16 bases between. CDR3 length: 15 residues. CDR3 nucleotides: TGCAGTGCTAGGGGAGCGCAAGGAGGGCAAGAGACCCAGTACTTC. It translates to CSARGAQGGQETQYF.